These T cell receptor beta chains were read from a single sample in a study of OX40 agonist ivuxolimab in advanced cancers. TCRdb keeps only in-frame clones here, not all; method: immunoSEQ multiplex PCR. In the table there are tens of thousands of clones, more than 70% of which are singletons. The specimen comprised CD4+ or CD8+ T cells sorted from blood, sampled in a trial of the OX40 agonist ivuxolimab. The receptors come from an adult with an advanced solid tumor such as melanoma, head and neck, liver or kidney cancer. Each CDR3 is given with its conserved first and last residue. The D gene is left open where the match is weak.

CASSGPRVGGAQPQHF	-	TRBV10-1	TRBJ1-5	16
CASSQESASWSPQHF	-	TRBV4-1	TRBJ1-5	15
CASRVSSNQPQHF	-	TRBV10-2	TRBJ1-5	13
CASSYSRGYTGELFF	-	TRBV6-6	TRBJ2-2	15
CASSQDPGGAGNTIYF	-	TRBV4-1	TRBJ1-3	16
CASRKGLTNTGELFF	TRBD2	TRBV19	TRBJ2-2	15
CASTLGGTGTETQYF	-	TRBV6-1	TRBJ2-5	15
CASSLRLFNEKLFF	-	TRBV5-5	TRBJ1-4	14
CATSNEASSSEAFF	-	TRBV10-3	TRBJ1-1	14
CASPSSHATDTQYF	-	TRBV18	TRBJ2-3	14
CASSEPGTYEQYF	-	TRBV25-1	TRBJ2-7	13
CASSLAGTGYEQYF	TRBD1	TRBV5-1	TRBJ2-7	14
CASSYSGTDKQYF	TRBD1	TRBV6-6	TRBJ2-7	13
CASSVGTVSSYEQYF	-	TRBV9	TRBJ2-7	15
CASSVGQLDGNTIYF	-	TRBV9	TRBJ1-3	15
CASSQQGGGAEQYF	-	TRBV4-2	TRBJ2-7	14
CASSIMALAGSTDTQYF	TRBD2	TRBV19	TRBJ2-3	17
CASSYFRRGTEAFF	-	TRBV6-5	TRBJ1-1	14
CASSLTYNSPLHF	-	TRBV27	TRBJ1-6	13
CASSLGGYEQFF	-	TRBV7-2	TRBJ2-1	12
CAIRETGGRTTEAFF	TRBD1	TRBV10-3	TRBJ1-1	15
CASSPWTSGRQGELFF	TRBD2	TRBV19	TRBJ2-2	16
CASSSDKGQRNIQYF	-	TRBV28	TRBJ2-4	15
CASSPDRGLYEQYF	TRBD1	TRBV5-1	TRBJ2-7	14
CAAGQRGRADTQYF	-	TRBV30	TRBJ2-3	14
CASSGGNQPQHF	-	TRBV10-2	TRBJ1-5	12
CASRITGGITDTQYF	TRBD1	TRBV6-1	TRBJ2-3	15
CASSNDRSSGNTIYF	-	TRBV6-1	TRBJ1-3	15
CASSQVIAGGVEQYF	TRBD2	TRBV4-1	TRBJ2-7	15
CASSQDRGTGDSPLHF	TRBD1	TRBV4-1	TRBJ1-6	16
CASSTRDSPPFF	-	TRBV7-9	TRBJ2-7	12
CASSITGGSQPQHF	-	TRBV19	TRBJ1-5	14
CASSQDSNSNYGYTF	-	TRBV4-2	TRBJ1-2	15
CASSEMWLGDMNTEAFF	-	TRBV10-2	TRBJ1-1	17
CASRSSDDRSF	-	TRBV28	TRBJ1-2	11
CASRPGQGGLTYDSPLHF	TRBD1	TRBV7-8	TRBJ1-6	18
CASSTRHLRSGELFF	-	TRBV6-5	TRBJ2-2	15
CASSSQPGGLTSSGNTIYF	TRBD1	TRBV5-1	TRBJ1-3	19
CASSLALSTNVLTF	-	TRBV11-2	TRBJ2-6	14
CASSLISGGYNEQFF	TRBD2	TRBV28	TRBJ2-1	15
CASSQEQGKDEKLFF	TRBD1	TRBV4-3	TRBJ1-4	15
CASSLGSGFNDEQFF	-	TRBV11-3	TRBJ2-1	15
CASSLWGGETQYF	TRBD2	TRBV7-2	TRBJ2-5	13
CATSRGQTDFYEQYF	-	TRBV15	TRBJ2-7	15
CAIGGQANTGELFF	TRBD1	TRBV10-3	TRBJ2-2	14
CSVVRMGTEAFF	-	TRBV29-1	TRBJ1-1	12
CASSLTTTSGTYNEQFF	TRBD2	TRBV11-3	TRBJ2-1	17
CASSFGDSNQPQHF	-	TRBV28	TRBJ1-5	14
CASSYLGRGIDEQFF	TRBD1	TRBV6-6	TRBJ2-1	15
CASSLRLAGVDTQYF	TRBD2	TRBV5-1	TRBJ2-3	15
CASSLRASGSNEQFF	TRBD2	TRBV7-3	TRBJ2-1	15
CASSQYQGAVFEQFF	TRBD1	TRBV4-1	TRBJ2-1	15